This T cell receptor (beta chain) was recovered during a study of post-analysis software for immune sequencing data. Whole-study context: The cohort encompassed relapsing-remitting, secondary progressive and progressive-relapsing multiple sclerosis disease courses. Study-level points and caveats: About 5 TRBV segments (TRBV5-6, TRBV5-1 and TRBV20-1 among them) occurred more frequently in patients than in controls.

This clonotype occurred a few times. Its matching antigen is unknown. The CDR3 covers 14 residues. Losses at the gene ends were 3 bases for V and 4 bases for J; bases not matched to a gene: 7. Germline V CDR1 and CDR2: SQVTM, ANQGSEA. Presence of unique molecular identifiers characterized the TCR beta cDNA libraries. TCRdb fed the PCR reads into MiXCR, producing one record per CDR3 protein. The sample lists about 500,000 distinct CDR3 sequences, approximately 45% occurring once. The chain employs TRBV29-1 and TRBJ2-5; TRBD2 agrees at 8 bases. Input material: blood. The receptor was derived from a girl aged 10 to 17 with multiple sclerosis. DNA for the CDR3: TGCAGCGTTGATTGTCCGGGAGGGGGAGAGACCCAGTACTTC. Translated, it gives CSVDCPGGGETQYF. Full variable domain (rest looked up from reference TRBV29-1 and TRBJ2-5): SAVISQKPSRDICQRGTSLTIQCQVDSQVTMMFWYRQQPGQSLTLIATANQGSEATYESGFVIDKFPISRPNLTFSTLTVSNMSPEDSSIYLCSVDCPGGGETQYFGPGTRLLVL.